This T cell receptor beta chain was profiled in a study of blood T cell repertoires in COVID-19. Overall study context: From T cells, B-cell-depleted T cells, or PBMCs came the material, which was cDNA or gDNA.

The ends were cut back, 5 bases at V and 10 bases at J, with 10 bases in the middle. CDR3 size: 11 residues. Germline V gene lookup returns CDR1 SNHLY and CDR2 FYNNEI. Some clones are missing from TCRdb's copy, which holds only in-frame ones; the method was immunoSEQ multiplex PCR. The top ten clones hold 9.5% to 12% of a sample with 180,000 or so clones, 75% to 90% of them seen once. The TCR originated in a human donor with active or convalescent COVID-19. The donor label of this sample is uncertain. The chain has TRBV2 and TRBJ2-3; D not resolved. Material for sequencing was peripheral blood. The CDR3 loop reads CASSPQRAQYF. In nucleotides, the CDR3 is TGTGCCAGCAGTCCACAGAGAGCGCAGTATTTT.